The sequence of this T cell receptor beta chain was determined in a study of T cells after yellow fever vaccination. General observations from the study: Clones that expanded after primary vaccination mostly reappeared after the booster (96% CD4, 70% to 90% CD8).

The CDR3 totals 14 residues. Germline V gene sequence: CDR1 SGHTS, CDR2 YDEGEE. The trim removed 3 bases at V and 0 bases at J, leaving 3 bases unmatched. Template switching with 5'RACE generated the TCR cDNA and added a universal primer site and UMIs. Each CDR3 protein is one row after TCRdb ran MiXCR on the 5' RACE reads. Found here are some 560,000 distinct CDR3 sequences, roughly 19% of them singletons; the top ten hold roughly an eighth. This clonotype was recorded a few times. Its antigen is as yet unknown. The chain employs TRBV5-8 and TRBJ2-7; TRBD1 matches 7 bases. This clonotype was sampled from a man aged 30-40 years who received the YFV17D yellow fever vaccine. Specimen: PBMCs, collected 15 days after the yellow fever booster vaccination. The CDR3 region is CASSWDSSSYEQYF. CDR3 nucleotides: TGTGCCAGCAGCTGGGACAGCAGCTCCTACGAGCAGTACTTC.